This is a list of T cell receptor beta chains from one sample in a study of CD8+CD57+ T cells in acquired aplastic anemia. TCRdb re-called the reads with MiXCR, one entry per CDR3 protein. The repertoire has over 200,000 distinct CDR3 sequences, roughly 57% of them found once; the top ten carry around 28%. Sequencing input: sorted CD4+, CD8+, or CD8+CD57+ T cells (not recorded which) from PBMCs. These receptors were taken from a human donor in good health. The CDR3 runs from the conserved cysteine through the conserved F or W. A D gene is named only where the DNA matches it firmly. Not every row has a clone size; where given, it reads once, few, many or a size class.

>TRBV6-5|TRBJ1-3|NA|NA
TGTGCCAGCAGTTACTCTTACTCTGGAAACACCATATATTTT
CASSYSYSGNTIYF
>TRBV7-2|TRBJ1-4|NA|once
TGTGCCAGCAGCCCAACGGGGACAAGTGAAAAACTGTTTTTT
CASSPTGTSEKLFF
>TRBV5-4|TRBJ2-5|TRBD2|NA
TGTGCCAGCAGTTATCGATCTAGCGGGATGGAGACCCAGTACTTC
CASSYRSSGMETQYF
>TRBV10-3|TRBJ2-1|NA|NA
TGTGCCATCAGTGAAGGTCCTAGGACCCACTCCTACAATGAGCAGTTCTTC
CAISEGPRTHSYNEQFF
>TRBV6-5|TRBJ1-1|NA|many
TGTGCCAGCAGTTACTCGATGGGAAACACTGAAGCTTTCTTT
CASSYSMGNTEAFF
>TRBV20-1|TRBJ2-7|TRBD2|few
TGCAGTGCTGACCTTAGCGGGGGGGCCAACGAGCAGTACTTC
CSADLSGGANEQYF
>TRBV20-1|TRBJ2-6|NA|NA
TGCAGTGCTAGAGATTTTGGGGATTACTCTGGGGCCAACGTCCTGACTTTC
CSARDFGDYSGANVLTF
>TRBV24-1|TRBJ2-1|NA|many
TGTGCCAACAGACGCGTAAGCGGGCAGTTCTTC
CANRRVSGQFF
>TRBV6-1|TRBJ1-1|NA|NA
TGTGCCAGCAGTGAAGTAGGCCGTGGAACTGAAGCTTTCTTT
CASSEVGRGTEAFF
>TRBV10-2|TRBJ1-5|TRBD1|NA
TGCGCCAGCAGTGAGGTTGGGACAGGGTATAGCAATCAGCCCCAGCATTTT
CASSEVGTGYSNQPQHF
>TRBV2|TRBJ1-4|NA|once
TGTGCCAGCAGTTTGGACACCGCTGGCTGGGAAAAACTGTTTTTT
CASSLDTAGWEKLFF
>TRBV4-1|TRBJ2-7|TRBD2|many
TGCGCCAGCAGCCAAGGGGGGACTAGCGGACTCTACGAGCAGTACTTC
CASSQGGTSGLYEQYF
>TRBV20-1|TRBJ2-7|TRBD1|NA
TGCAGTGCTCCCCTCCCGGGACAGGGCTACGAGCAGTACTTC
CSAPLPGQGYEQYF
>TRBV7-9|TRBJ1-1|NA|few
TGTGCCAGCAGCTTAGGGGCGGCGAACACTGAAGCTTTCTTT
CASSLGAANTEAFF
>TRBV10-3|TRBJ2-3|TRBD1|NA
TGTGCCATCAGTGAGTGGCAGGGGGCGAGTGGAGATACGCAGTATTTT
CAISEWQGASGDTQYF
>TRBV20-1|TRBJ2-7|TRBD1|NA
TGCAGTGTAGCAGCACAGGGGGGATACGAGCAGTACTTC
CSVAAQGGYEQYF
>TRBV7-2|TRBJ1-5|NA|NA
TGTGCCAGCAGCTTATTCACCGGGGTGGGACGGATAAATCAGCCCCAGCATTTT
CASSLFTGVGRINQPQHF
>TRBV10-3|TRBJ1-5|TRBD1|few
TGTGCCATCAGTGATGTGACAGGGTCTCAGCCCCAGCATTTT
CAISDVTGSQPQHF
>TRBV2|TRBJ2-5|NA|NA
TGTGCCAGCAGTGAGGGAGACATCCAAGAGACCCAGTACTTC
CASSEGDIQETQYF
>TRBV4-3|TRBJ1-5|NA|many
TGCGCCAGCAGCCAAGAAATCGAGACAACCTGGAATCAGCCCCAGCATTTT
CASSQEIETTWNQPQHF
>TRBV20-1|TRBJ1-2|NA|once
TGCAGTGCTAGAGGGGATGGGGGGCCTGATGGCTACACCTTC
CSARGDGGPDGYTF
>TRBV10-3|TRBJ2-7|NA|NA
TGTGCCATCAGGGGACGGCAGGACTCCTACGAGCAGTACTTC
CAIRGRQDSYEQYF
>TRBV6-5|TRBJ2-7|NA|many
TGTGCCAGCAGTCCTGACGGAGTCCTTGACGAGCAGTACTTC
CASSPDGVLDEQYF
>TRBV5-1|TRBJ2-7|NA|NA
TGCGCCAGCAGCTTGGGTGGGAGAGAGCAGTACTTC
CASSLGGREQYF
>TRBV27|TRBJ2-1|TRBD2|NA
TGTGCCAGCAGTTCTTCTAGCGGGATCTCCAATGAGCAGTTCTTC
CASSSSSGISNEQFF
>TRBV27|TRBJ1-1|NA|few
TGTGCCAGCAGTTTAGCAGGGCTAATGAACACTGAAGCTTTCTTT
CASSLAGLMNTEAFF
>TRBV5-1|TRBJ1-4|NA|NA
TGCGCCAACAGCTTAGACATCCTTAATGAAAAACTGTTTTTT
CANSLDILNEKLFF
>TRBV15|TRBJ1-2|NA|NA
TGTGCCACCAGCAGAGGGACAGCGACAGATGGCTACACCTTC
CATSRGTATDGYTF
>TRBV2|TRBJ2-3|NA|NA
TGTGCCAGCAGAGTGGGGGGGCCGCCTAGCACAGATACGCAGTATTTT
CASRVGGPPSTDTQYF
>TRBV4-2|TRBJ2-1|TRBD1|NA
TGTGCCAGCAACCAAGAAACCGGGACAGGGGACAATGAGCAGTTCTTC
CASNQETGTGDNEQFF
>TRBV29-1|TRBJ2-2|NA|many
TGCAGCGTTGATACTCCTTACACCGGGGAGCTGTTTTTT
CSVDTPYTGELFF
>TRBV7-8|TRBJ1-6|NA|few
TGTGCCAGCAGCTCGCAGGGTCGTGGGTCACCCCTCCACTTT
CASSSQGRGSPLHF
>TRBV25-1|TRBJ2-7|TRBD2|NA
TGTGCCAGCAGTGCTAGGGGACTAGCGGGTCCCGACTACGAGCAGTACTTC
CASSARGLAGPDYEQYF
>TRBV14|TRBJ2-7|TRBD1|few
TGTGCCAGCTTACCCGGGACAGGGACAGGGGACGAGCAGTACTTC
CASLPGTGTGDEQYF
>TRBV9|TRBJ2-7|TRBD2|NA
TGTGCCAGCAGCCCCGGGGGACTAGCAAACTACGAGCAGTACTTC
CASSPGGLANYEQYF
>TRBV24-1|TRBJ2-3|NA|NA
TGTGCCACCAGTGATCGGCGGGACGTAGGTGGCACAGATACGCAGTATTTT
CATSDRRDVGGTDTQYF
>TRBV4-2|TRBJ2-1|TRBD2|NA
TGTGCCAGCAGCCAGGGGGGGGATTACAATGAGCAGTTCTTC
CASSQGGDYNEQFF
>TRBV7-2|TRBJ2-3|NA|NA
TGTGCCAGCAGCTTAAGTCTGGCAGGGGGCACAGATACGCAGTATTTT
CASSLSLAGGTDTQYF
>TRBV7-8|TRBJ1-1|TRBD1|NA
TGTGCCAGCAGCTTAGCGGGACAGCCTATTTCTGAAGCTTTCTTT
CASSLAGQPISEAFF
>TRBV10-1|TRBJ2-7|TRBD1|once
TGCGCCAGCAGCGATGGGACAGGTATCTACGAGCAGTACTTC
CASSDGTGIYEQYF
>TRBV19|TRBJ1-1|NA|NA
TGTGCCAGTAGAGACAGTTTGAACACTGAAGCTTTCTTT
CASRDSLNTEAFF